The next 10 T cell receptor beta chains were all read from a single sample in a study of T cell changes during pregnancy in multiple sclerosis. Profiled with immunoSEQ multiplex PCR; TCRdb holds only in-frame clones, not every one. The sample records roughly 30,000 clones, about 90% being singletons. Material: CD4+ T cells from peripheral blood mononuclear cells, obtained in the first trimester of pregnancy. The receptors come from a female donor in good health, enrolled as a control in a pregnancy study.

The rearrangement uses TRBV27 and TRBJ1-6; 8 nucleotides align to TRBD1. Germline lookup yields CDR1 MNHEY and CDR2 SMNVEV (reference sequence). This CDR3 is built from 14 residues. Germline trimming cut 4 bases from V and 5 bases from J; bases unmatched to any gene: 1. As DNA, the CDR3 is TGTGCCAGCAGTTGGGGACAGGATAATTCACCCCTCCACTTT. It specifies CASSWGQDNSPLHF.

The V gene is TRBV7-8, the J gene TRBJ2-2; no reliable D call. Germline CDR1 reads SGHVS; CDR2 reads FQNEAQ. The CDR3 length is 15 residues. The V gene lost 4 bases and the J gene lost 0 bases, with 9 bases spanning the gap. CDR3 coding DNA: TGTGCCAGCAGCTCCGGTCCGCCGAACACCGGGGAGCTGTTTTTT. Residues: CASSSGPPNTGELFF. Drawing the rest from reference TRBV7-8 and TRBJ2-2, the complete variable domain is GAGVSQSPRYKVAKRGQDVALRCDPISGHVSLFWYQQALGQGPEFLTYFQNEAQLDKSGLPSDRFFAERPEGSVSTLKIQRTQQEDSAVYLCASSSGPPNTGELFFGEGSRLTVL.

The chain couples TRBV27 to TRBJ2-3, with D unclear. The germline CDR1 and CDR2 sequences are MNHEY and SMNVEV (reference sequence). CDR3 length: 13 residues. Deletions cut 8 bases from V and 0 bases from J, with 9 bases between. CDR3 bases: TGTGCCAGCCATTACAGAAGCACAGATACGCAGTATTTT. It is translated as CASHYRSTDTQYF.

The chain has TRBV14 and TRBJ1-5, with a weak D call TRBD1 (6 bases). Germline loops: CDR1 SGHDN, CDR2 FVKESK. CDR3 length: 16 residues. V was pared by 1 base and J by 11 bases, with 21 bases between. CDR3 bases: TGTGCCAGCAGCCAAGGTTCACGGGACACCCGTTTGGCCCAGCATTTT. Its translation is CASSQGSRDTRLAQHF.

The chain employs TRBV4-1 and TRBJ2-3, with TRBD2 matching over 14 bases. The CDR3 extends over 18 amino acids. The V and J ends lost 1 base and 2 bases, in that order; junction bases with no gene match: 5. Germline V CDR1 and CDR2: MGHRA, YSYEKL. The CDR3 protein is CASSQAGLAGGTTDTQYF. CDR3 sequence (DNA): TGCGCCAGCAGCCAAGCCGGACTAGCGGGGGGAACCACAGATACGCAGTATTTT.

The rearrangement joins TRBV9 to TRBJ2-5; TRBD1 aligns across 7 bases. Trimming removed 4 bases from V and 4 bases from J; junction bases left unmatched: 10. Germline V gene sequence: CDR1 SGDLS, CDR2 YYNGEE. The CDR3 is 15 amino acids. Written as DNA, the CDR3 is TGTGCCAGCAGCATTACAGGGGAGTTGGGAGAGACCCAGTACTTC. It encodes CASSITGELGETQYF.

The chain has TRBV6-1 and TRBJ1-5, with a weak D call TRBD1 (5 bases). The CDR3 is 15 residues long. V dropped 4 bases and J dropped 1 base, with 11 bases sitting between them. CDR1 is MNHNS and CDR2 is SASEGT in the germline V gene. CDR3 sequence (DNA): TGTGCCAGCAGTGTCCAGGGTCTAAGCAATCAGCCCCAGCATTTT. Its protein is CASSVQGLSNQPQHF.

The V call is TRBV10-3, the J call TRBJ1-3; D ambiguous. V was shortened by 1 base and J by 4 bases, with 11 bases between the two germline ends. This CDR3 region has 15 residues. CDR1 ENHRY and CDR2 SYGVKD come from the germline V gene. The CDR3 region is CAISELYSLGNTIYF. The CDR3 bases are TGTGCCATCAGTGAGTTATACAGCCTCGGAAACACCATATATTTT.

The chain employs TRBV19 and TRBJ1-1; TRBD1 matches at 7 bases. V was clipped by 3 bases and J by 0 bases; unmatched bases: 1. The CDR3 is made up of 14 amino acids. Per germline, CDR1 LNHDA and CDR2 SQIVND (reference sequence). CDR3 loop: CASSIGTVNTEAFF. In DNA, the CDR3 is TGTGCCAGTAGTATCGGGACAGTGAACACTGAAGCTTTCTTT.

This chain uses TRBV6-1 with TRBJ2-5, with D possibly being TRBD2 (6 bases). Germline V CDR1 and CDR2: MNHNS, SASEGT. The V end was cut by 1 base, the J end by 4 bases, with 7 bases between. The CDR3 totals 13 residues. CDR3 amino acids: CASSEVEGETQYF. As DNA, the CDR3 is TGTGCCAGCAGTGAAGTGGAGGGAGAGACCCAGTACTTC.